This paragraph reports one T cell receptor (beta chain). Antigen unknown. A junction end diverges from the germline sequence, so it may reflect a read error. The PCR was carried out with 60 Vbeta primers and 13 Jbeta primers. This table comes from immunoSEQ multiplex PCR, and its TCRdb copy is limited to in-frame clones, with some not included. The sample carries roughly 200,000 clones, 75% to 85% recorded once. The CDR3 is 15 amino acids. The germline gives CDR1 GTSNPN, CDR2 SVGIG (reference sequence). The record originates from a study of cytomegalovirus exposure and HLA in healthy donors. Study results and limitations: Relative to equally common others, HLA-associated TCR beta chains showed greater clonal expansion in a later analysis. What a later analysis showed was that several of the most significant clusters appeared linked to common viral pathogens. Beyond CMV serostatus, there was no information to go on about immune exposure. Later on, a genetic analysis was performed. It linked a missense variant in DCLRE1C with V- and J-gene trimming of TCR beta.

The material sequenced was PBMCs. The TCR sequence derives from an older woman in good health and CMV-seropositive. J is TRBJ2-6 and V is TRBV30; tentative D call: TRBD1 (5 bases). The CDR3 DNA reads TGTGCCTGGAGTGTTCGTAGGGCTGGGGCCAACGGCCTGACTTTC. Amino acids: CAWSVRRAGANGLTF.